The 23 T cell receptor beta chains given below trace back to one sample, sequenced in a study of blood T cell repertoires in COVID-19. Repertoires were generated with immunoSEQ multiplex PCR, while TCRdb's copy carries only in-frame clones and drops some. The sample contains 250,000 to 300,000 clones, 80% to 95% of which appear only once. The specimen was peripheral blood. The receptors derive from a woman aged 30 to 39 with COVID-19, enrolled during active disease.

The genes are TRBV27 and TRBJ1-2; 8 bases map to TRBD1. Germline loops: CDR1 MNHEY, CDR2 SMNVEV (reference sequence). The ends lost 6 bases at V and 3 bases at J; junction bases unmatched: 3. CDR3 length equals 13 residues. CDR3 DNA: TGTGCCAGCAGCCTGGGACAGGACTATGGCTACACCTTC. This encodes CASSLGQDYGYTF.

The rearrangement links TRBV19 to TRBJ2-1; D remains ambiguous. This CDR3 contains 12 residues. V was shortened by 3 bases and J by 8 bases, with 8 bases between the two germline ends. The germline gives CDR1 LNHDA, CDR2 SQIVND (reference sequence). CDR3 sequence reads: CASSIRGHEQFF. CDR3 coding DNA: TGTGCCAGTAGTATCCGCGGTCATGAGCAGTTCTTC. The full variable domain, its missing parts supplied by reference TRBV19 and TRBJ2-1, is DGGITQSPKYLFRKEGQNVTLSCEQNLNHDAMYWYRQDPGQGLRLIYYSQIVNDFQKGDIAEGYSVSREKKESFPLTVTSAQKNPTAFYLCASSIRGHEQFFGPGTRLTVL.

The rearrangement uses TRBV28 and TRBJ2-1, with 8 bases matching TRBD2. The V segment lost 6 bases and the J segment 6 bases; nucleotides outside the gene matches: 13. Germline V lookup: CDR1 MDHEN, CDR2 SYDVKM. The CDR3 is 16 residues long. CDR3 bases: TGTGCCAGCAGCTCCCCTGCCCGGGAGGGCCGCAATGAGCAGTTCTTC. This translates into CASSSPAREGRNEQFF.

This chain joins TRBV11-2 and TRBJ2-3; TRBD2 agrees at 8 bases. Trimming at V came to 2 bases and at J to 2 bases, leaving 6 bases not matched to a gene. Germline CDR1 is SGHAT and CDR2 is FQNNGV. CDR3 length: 16 residues. CDR3 sequence (DNA): TGTGCCAGCAGCTTAATCGAGCGGGGGCACACAGATACGCAGTATTTT. Translation: CASSLIERGHTDTQYF.

The V and J genes are TRBV16 and TRBJ2-4; D is perhaps TRBD1 (6 bases). The V end lost 4 bases, the J end lost 0 bases, and 13 bases lay between the germline ends. The CDR3 consists of 16 residues. Looked up from germline, CDR1 is KGHSY and CDR2 is FQNENV. The CDR3 nucleotides read TGTGCCAGCAGCCGCCAGGGGACACTAGCCAAAAACATTCAGTACTTC. Translating it yields CASSRQGTLAKNIQYF.

The rearrangement joins TRBV5-8 to TRBJ2-5, with D perhaps TRBD1 (6 bases). The germline V and J ends were trimmed by 2 bases and 6 bases, with 8 bases remaining between them. Per the germline V gene, CDR1 is SGHTS and CDR2 is YDEGEE. CDR3 length: 12 residues. The CDR3 here is CASSFQGQTQYF. The CDR3 nucleotides are TGTGCCAGCAGCTTCCAGGGGCAGACCCAGTACTTC. The whole variable domain, remainder taken from reference TRBV5-8 and TRBJ2-5, is EAGVTQSPTHLIKTRGQQATLRCSPISGHTSVYWYQQALGLGLQFLLWYDEGEERNRGNFPPRFSGRQFPNYSSELNVNALELEDSALYLCASSFQGQTQYFGPGTRLLVL.

V gene TRBV19 combines with J gene TRBJ1-1; 8 bases align to TRBD1. Germline values: CDR1 LNHDA, CDR2 SQIVND (reference sequence). The CDR3 has 15 residues. The ends lost 3 bases at V and 2 bases at J; junction bases unmatched: 5. CDR3: CASSIQGTGNTEAFF. In DNA form, the CDR3 reads TGTGCCAGTAGTATCCAAGGGACAGGCAACACTGAAGCTTTCTTT.

The J gene is TRBJ1-5, the V gene TRBV2; D possibly corresponds to TRBD1 (5 bases). The CDR3 is made up of 15 amino acids. Germline values: CDR1 SNHLY, CDR2 FYNNEI. V gave up 7 bases and J gave up 4 bases, with 17 bases separating them. Here the CDR3 reads CASKIVGGPNQPQHF. In DNA, the CDR3 is TGTGCCAGCAAAATAGTGGGGGGTCCAAATCAGCCCCAGCATTTT.

This clone appeared once. V usage is TRBV30 and J usage is TRBJ1-1; D remains unclear. The CDR3 is 12 amino acids. Looked up from germline, CDR1 is GTSNPN and CDR2 is SVGIG (reference sequence). V lost 3 bases and J 1 base, leaving 6 bases between the germline ends. The CDR3 sequence: CAWRASNTEAFF. In DNA, the CDR3 is TGTGCCTGGAGGGCTTCGAACACTGAAGCTTTCTTT.

The rearrangement uses TRBV14 and TRBJ2-7; TRBD2 aligns across 12 bases. Germline V gene data show CDR1 as SGHDN and CDR2 as FVKESK. The CDR3 has 16 residues. With 4 bases clipped from V and 2 bases from J, the junction kept 6 bases outside the gene matches. The CDR3 loop is CASSPSLAGGTYEQYF. The CDR3 DNA sequence: TGTGCCAGCAGCCCCTCACTAGCGGGAGGTACCTACGAGCAGTACTTC.

The V gene is TRBV10-1, the J gene TRBJ1-1; D not resolved. The CDR3 sequence is 11 residues long. V was shortened by 6 bases and J by 10 bases, with 12 bases between the two germline ends. Germline lookup yields CDR1 WNHNN and CDR2 SYGVQD (reference sequence). The CDR3 loop is CASSGSEGAFF. The CDR3 DNA is TGCGCCAGCAGCGGCTCGGAGGGAGCTTTCTTT.

This chain connects TRBV10-3 to TRBJ2-5; 12 nucleotides match TRBD2. Germline values: CDR1 ENHRY, CDR2 SYGVKD. This CDR3 is 20 amino acids long. V trimming: 4 bases; J trimming: 1 base; junction bases outside the gene matches: 16. In nucleotides, the CDR3 is TGTGCCATCAGTGGGGGTCAAGAGGCTAGCGGGAGGGCCCGCCAAGAGACCCAGTACTTC. This sequence encodes CAISGGQEASGRARQETQYF.

The rearrangement uses TRBV5-1 and TRBJ1-2; 9 bases align to TRBD1. The germline CDR1 and CDR2 sequences are SGHRS and YFSETQ. J gave up 4 bases and V 4 bases, and 2 bases lay outside the gene matches. The CDR3 runs 13 residues. The CDR3 sequence is CASSMGQGYGYTF. CDR3 DNA: TGCGCCAGCAGCATGGGACAGGGCTATGGCTACACCTTC.

The chain is built from TRBV6-5 and TRBJ2-3, with D perhaps matching TRBD1 (6 bases). The CDR3 has 14 residues. Germline lookup yields CDR1 MNHEY and CDR2 SVGAGI. V lost 8 bases and J 4 bases, leaving 16 bases between the germline ends. The CDR3 protein is CASGAGVGADTQYF. CDR3 nucleotide sequence: TGTGCCAGCGGGGCAGGGGTTGGTGCAGATACGCAGTATTTT.

V usage is TRBV29-1 and J usage is TRBJ2-7; 10 nucleotides align to TRBD2. V was pared by 7 bases and J by 0 bases, with 6 bases of the junction left unmatched. Germline V gene data show CDR1 as SQVTM and CDR2 as ANQGSEA. The CDR3 has 14 amino acids. This CDR3 reads CSARTSGSSYEQYF. DNA for the CDR3: TGCAGCGCCCGGACTAGCGGTAGCTCCTACGAGCAGTACTTC.

The chain has TRBV27 and TRBJ2-7; D ambiguous. The germline V and J ends were trimmed by 2 bases and 1 base, with 9 bases remaining between them. The CDR3 has 14 residues. Per the germline V gene, CDR1 is MNHEY and CDR2 is SMNVEV (reference sequence). The CDR3 nucleotides are TGTGCCAGCAGTTTAACTTACGGTTCCTACGAGCAGTACTTC. Encoded protein: CASSLTYGSYEQYF.

The chain is built from TRBV19 and TRBJ1-2; D unresolved. V was trimmed by 8 bases and J by 5 bases, leaving 15 bases between them. The CDR3 runs to 13 residues. Germline V gene sequence: CDR1 LNHDA, CDR2 SQIVND (reference sequence). CDR3 region: CASRLSTSYGYTF. CDR3 coding DNA: TGTGCCAGTCGACTCTCCACCTCATATGGCTACACCTTC.

The J gene is TRBJ2-1, the V gene TRBV27, with a weak D call TRBD2 (6 bases). CDR3 length: 14 residues. Germline loops: CDR1 MNHEY, CDR2 SMNVEV (reference sequence). V was pared by 6 bases and J by 4 bases, with 13 bases between. The CDR3 protein is CASRPGLPYNEQFF. CDR3 nucleotides: TGTGCCAGCAGGCCGGGACTTCCTTACAATGAGCAGTTCTTC.

This chain links TRBV5-1 with TRBJ2-1, with 9 bases lining up with TRBD2. Germline V gene sequence: CDR1 SGHRS, CDR2 YFSETQ. With V trimmed by 0 bases and J by 9 bases, 10 bases remained unmatched. The CDR3 totals 16 residues. The CDR3 loop reads CASSLEVAGVRGEQFF. In nucleotides, the CDR3 is TGCGCCAGCAGCTTGGAGGTAGCGGGAGTCCGGGGTGAGCAGTTCTTC.

This chain uses TRBV7-3 with TRBJ1-2; no clear D. V dropped 0 bases and J dropped 4 bases, with 9 bases sitting between them. Germline V CDR1 and CDR2: SGHTA, FQGTGA. The length of the CDR3 is 14 residues. The CDR3 protein is CASSLTLYFYGYTF. The CDR3 DNA sequence: TGTGCCAGCAGCTTAACCCTTTATTTCTATGGCTACACCTTC.

In the case of this clone: Other DNA sequences from this sample encode an identical CDR3 as well. The chain uses TRBV5-4 and TRBJ2-7, with TRBD2 matching over 10 bases. V was clipped by 1 base and J by 0 bases; unmatched bases: 7. Germline loops: CDR1 SGHNT, CDR2 YYREEE (reference sequence). CDR3 size: 17 residues. Here the CDR3 DNA reads TGTGCCAGCAGCTTGCTACGGGGGACTAGCGACTCCTACGAGCAGTACTTC. It specifies CASSLLRGTSDSYEQYF. The full variable domain, rest sourced from reference TRBV5-4 and TRBJ2-7, is ETGVTQSPTHLIKTRGQQVTLRCSSQSGHNTVSWYQQALGQGPQFIFQYYREEENGRGNFPPRFSGLQFPNYSSELNVNALELDDSALYLCASSLLRGTSDSYEQYFGPGTRLTVT.

The CDR3 sequence is CASGLEAQETQYF. The CDR3 coding sequence is TGTGCTAGTGGTTTAGAGGCCCAAGAGACCCAGTACTTC. The V and J genes are TRBV12-5 and TRBJ2-5; unclear D gene. V was cut by 3 bases and J by 1 base, with 6 bases left in between. CDR3 length: 13 residues. Germline lookup yields CDR1 LGHNT and CDR2 FRNRAP.

The V and J genes are TRBV19 and TRBJ2-1, with D possibly being TRBD1 (6 bases). Looked up from germline, CDR1 is LNHDA and CDR2 is SQIVND (reference sequence). CDR3 length: 13 amino acids. CDR3 nucleotide sequence: TGTGCGATAGGCAGGGGCTCCTACAATGAGCAGTTCTTC. Translating it yields CAIGRGSYNEQFF.